The clone carrying this T cell receptor beta chain has just one count. The sample comes from a study of blood T cells in healthy people across ages. Sample-barcoded 5' priming and a J-beta primer mix drove a second PCR of about 6 to 12 cycles. TCRdb called the 5' RACE reads again in MiXCR, with one record for every CDR3 protein. Of 700,000 to 900,000 distinct CDR3 sequences in the sample, about 53% are singletons; the top ten hold approximately 40%. CDR3 length: 15 residues. The V gene lost 5 bases and the J gene lost 4 bases, with 12 bases spanning the gap. CDR1 and CDR2 (germline): SGHTA, FQGNSA. Caucasian individuals from Russia who were healthy and aged 6 to 90 acted as donors.

The TCR sequence derives from an older man in good health. Sequencing was done on a sample of blood. The chain recombines TRBV7-2 with TRBJ2-6; no firm D call. This CDR3 reads CASSARSGGANVLTF. As DNA, the CDR3 is TGTGCCAGCAGCGCGAGATCGGGCGGGGCCAACGTCCTGACTTTC.